The 4 T cell receptor beta chains presented below share a single source sample, sequenced in a study of CD8+ T cells in alopecia areata. Treatment described: oral pan-JAK inhibitor, 5-10 mg twice daily. Extracted RNA was reverse transcribed into cDNA, the sequencing template. The repertoire was sequenced with immunoSEQ multiplex PCR; TCRdb's copy has only in-frame clones and lacks some. The table shows more than 200,000 clones, with 43% occurring only once. The sequenced sample was CD4+ T cells sorted from blood, obtained at roughly week 38, from a patient treated with tofacitinib. The receptors were sampled from a human donor with alopecia areata.

The chain joins TRBV30 to TRBJ2-1; D is perhaps TRBD2 (6 bases). V was pared by 1 base and J by 1 base, with 8 bases between. This CDR3 is built from 14 residues. Looked up from germline, CDR1 is GTSNPN and CDR2 is SVGIG (reference sequence). CDR3 DNA: TGTGCCTGGAGTGCGGGAGAGTCCTACAATGAGCAGTTCTTC. Amino acids: CAWSAGESYNEQFF.

This clone was observed a few times. This chain joins TRBV30 and TRBJ1-5; tentatively, D is TRBD1 (5 bases). Per germline, CDR1 GTSNPN and CDR2 SVGIG (reference sequence). V lost 3 bases and J 0 bases, leaving 18 bases between the germline ends. The CDR3 has 17 residues. The CDR3 DNA sequence: TGTGCCTGGAGGTTGCCGGGGACCCGTGCTAGCAATCAGCCCCAGCATTTT. This gives the protein CAWRLPGTRASNQPQHF.

This clone was seen a few times. This rearrangement joins TRBV6-5 to TRBJ2-2; D ambiguous. The V end was cut by 6 bases, the J end by 0 bases, with 11 bases between. CDR3 size: 15 residues. The germline gives CDR1 MNHEY, CDR2 SVGAGI. The CDR3 DNA sequence: TGTGCCAGCAGGGCTACCATCGCGAACACCGGGGAGCTGTTTTTT. Translating gives CASRATIANTGELFF.

This clone occurred a few times. The chain is built from TRBV29-1 and TRBJ2-7, with 8 bases aligning to TRBD2. Per germline, CDR1 SQVTM and CDR2 ANQGSEA. The junction had 4 bases not matched to a gene; V was cut back by 4 bases and J by 2 bases. The CDR3 runs to 13 residues. In nucleotides, the CDR3 is TGCAGCGTTGTTATAGCGGGAACCTACGAGCAGTACTTC. Protein product: CSVVIAGTYEQYF.